The clone carrying this T cell receptor (beta chain) was seen more than once but under ten times. The data belong to a study of blood T cell repertoires in COVID-19. Across the whole study: The study drew acute and convalescent COVID-19 samples from the United States, Italy and Spain. Sources were T cells, B-cell-depleted T cells, or PBMCs; the material itself was cDNA or gDNA.

In the original processing: For nucleated cells, counts were estimated from reference gene primer amplification. Sequencing was performed with immunoSEQ multiplex PCR; in TCRdb, only in-frame clones are kept and a portion is missing. V, J and clone size are taken as reported in that table, and D and trimming were inferred from the DNA itself. The top ten clones hold under 13% of a sample with about 120,000 clones, 85% to 90% of them seen once. The CDR3 consists of 14 residues. Germline CDR1 and CDR2: LGHNA and YNFKEQ. V was trimmed by 1 base and J by 1 base, leaving 7 bases between them. The gene calls are TRBV4-2 and TRBJ2-5, with a tentative D call TRBD2 (6 bases). The sequencing sample was made of peripheral blood. This sequence was found in a man at least 80 years old with acute or convalescent COVID-19. The CDR3 nucleotides are TGTGCCAGCAGCCAAGGCGGGGTCCAAGAGACCCAGTACTTC. Protein product: CASSQGGVQETQYF.